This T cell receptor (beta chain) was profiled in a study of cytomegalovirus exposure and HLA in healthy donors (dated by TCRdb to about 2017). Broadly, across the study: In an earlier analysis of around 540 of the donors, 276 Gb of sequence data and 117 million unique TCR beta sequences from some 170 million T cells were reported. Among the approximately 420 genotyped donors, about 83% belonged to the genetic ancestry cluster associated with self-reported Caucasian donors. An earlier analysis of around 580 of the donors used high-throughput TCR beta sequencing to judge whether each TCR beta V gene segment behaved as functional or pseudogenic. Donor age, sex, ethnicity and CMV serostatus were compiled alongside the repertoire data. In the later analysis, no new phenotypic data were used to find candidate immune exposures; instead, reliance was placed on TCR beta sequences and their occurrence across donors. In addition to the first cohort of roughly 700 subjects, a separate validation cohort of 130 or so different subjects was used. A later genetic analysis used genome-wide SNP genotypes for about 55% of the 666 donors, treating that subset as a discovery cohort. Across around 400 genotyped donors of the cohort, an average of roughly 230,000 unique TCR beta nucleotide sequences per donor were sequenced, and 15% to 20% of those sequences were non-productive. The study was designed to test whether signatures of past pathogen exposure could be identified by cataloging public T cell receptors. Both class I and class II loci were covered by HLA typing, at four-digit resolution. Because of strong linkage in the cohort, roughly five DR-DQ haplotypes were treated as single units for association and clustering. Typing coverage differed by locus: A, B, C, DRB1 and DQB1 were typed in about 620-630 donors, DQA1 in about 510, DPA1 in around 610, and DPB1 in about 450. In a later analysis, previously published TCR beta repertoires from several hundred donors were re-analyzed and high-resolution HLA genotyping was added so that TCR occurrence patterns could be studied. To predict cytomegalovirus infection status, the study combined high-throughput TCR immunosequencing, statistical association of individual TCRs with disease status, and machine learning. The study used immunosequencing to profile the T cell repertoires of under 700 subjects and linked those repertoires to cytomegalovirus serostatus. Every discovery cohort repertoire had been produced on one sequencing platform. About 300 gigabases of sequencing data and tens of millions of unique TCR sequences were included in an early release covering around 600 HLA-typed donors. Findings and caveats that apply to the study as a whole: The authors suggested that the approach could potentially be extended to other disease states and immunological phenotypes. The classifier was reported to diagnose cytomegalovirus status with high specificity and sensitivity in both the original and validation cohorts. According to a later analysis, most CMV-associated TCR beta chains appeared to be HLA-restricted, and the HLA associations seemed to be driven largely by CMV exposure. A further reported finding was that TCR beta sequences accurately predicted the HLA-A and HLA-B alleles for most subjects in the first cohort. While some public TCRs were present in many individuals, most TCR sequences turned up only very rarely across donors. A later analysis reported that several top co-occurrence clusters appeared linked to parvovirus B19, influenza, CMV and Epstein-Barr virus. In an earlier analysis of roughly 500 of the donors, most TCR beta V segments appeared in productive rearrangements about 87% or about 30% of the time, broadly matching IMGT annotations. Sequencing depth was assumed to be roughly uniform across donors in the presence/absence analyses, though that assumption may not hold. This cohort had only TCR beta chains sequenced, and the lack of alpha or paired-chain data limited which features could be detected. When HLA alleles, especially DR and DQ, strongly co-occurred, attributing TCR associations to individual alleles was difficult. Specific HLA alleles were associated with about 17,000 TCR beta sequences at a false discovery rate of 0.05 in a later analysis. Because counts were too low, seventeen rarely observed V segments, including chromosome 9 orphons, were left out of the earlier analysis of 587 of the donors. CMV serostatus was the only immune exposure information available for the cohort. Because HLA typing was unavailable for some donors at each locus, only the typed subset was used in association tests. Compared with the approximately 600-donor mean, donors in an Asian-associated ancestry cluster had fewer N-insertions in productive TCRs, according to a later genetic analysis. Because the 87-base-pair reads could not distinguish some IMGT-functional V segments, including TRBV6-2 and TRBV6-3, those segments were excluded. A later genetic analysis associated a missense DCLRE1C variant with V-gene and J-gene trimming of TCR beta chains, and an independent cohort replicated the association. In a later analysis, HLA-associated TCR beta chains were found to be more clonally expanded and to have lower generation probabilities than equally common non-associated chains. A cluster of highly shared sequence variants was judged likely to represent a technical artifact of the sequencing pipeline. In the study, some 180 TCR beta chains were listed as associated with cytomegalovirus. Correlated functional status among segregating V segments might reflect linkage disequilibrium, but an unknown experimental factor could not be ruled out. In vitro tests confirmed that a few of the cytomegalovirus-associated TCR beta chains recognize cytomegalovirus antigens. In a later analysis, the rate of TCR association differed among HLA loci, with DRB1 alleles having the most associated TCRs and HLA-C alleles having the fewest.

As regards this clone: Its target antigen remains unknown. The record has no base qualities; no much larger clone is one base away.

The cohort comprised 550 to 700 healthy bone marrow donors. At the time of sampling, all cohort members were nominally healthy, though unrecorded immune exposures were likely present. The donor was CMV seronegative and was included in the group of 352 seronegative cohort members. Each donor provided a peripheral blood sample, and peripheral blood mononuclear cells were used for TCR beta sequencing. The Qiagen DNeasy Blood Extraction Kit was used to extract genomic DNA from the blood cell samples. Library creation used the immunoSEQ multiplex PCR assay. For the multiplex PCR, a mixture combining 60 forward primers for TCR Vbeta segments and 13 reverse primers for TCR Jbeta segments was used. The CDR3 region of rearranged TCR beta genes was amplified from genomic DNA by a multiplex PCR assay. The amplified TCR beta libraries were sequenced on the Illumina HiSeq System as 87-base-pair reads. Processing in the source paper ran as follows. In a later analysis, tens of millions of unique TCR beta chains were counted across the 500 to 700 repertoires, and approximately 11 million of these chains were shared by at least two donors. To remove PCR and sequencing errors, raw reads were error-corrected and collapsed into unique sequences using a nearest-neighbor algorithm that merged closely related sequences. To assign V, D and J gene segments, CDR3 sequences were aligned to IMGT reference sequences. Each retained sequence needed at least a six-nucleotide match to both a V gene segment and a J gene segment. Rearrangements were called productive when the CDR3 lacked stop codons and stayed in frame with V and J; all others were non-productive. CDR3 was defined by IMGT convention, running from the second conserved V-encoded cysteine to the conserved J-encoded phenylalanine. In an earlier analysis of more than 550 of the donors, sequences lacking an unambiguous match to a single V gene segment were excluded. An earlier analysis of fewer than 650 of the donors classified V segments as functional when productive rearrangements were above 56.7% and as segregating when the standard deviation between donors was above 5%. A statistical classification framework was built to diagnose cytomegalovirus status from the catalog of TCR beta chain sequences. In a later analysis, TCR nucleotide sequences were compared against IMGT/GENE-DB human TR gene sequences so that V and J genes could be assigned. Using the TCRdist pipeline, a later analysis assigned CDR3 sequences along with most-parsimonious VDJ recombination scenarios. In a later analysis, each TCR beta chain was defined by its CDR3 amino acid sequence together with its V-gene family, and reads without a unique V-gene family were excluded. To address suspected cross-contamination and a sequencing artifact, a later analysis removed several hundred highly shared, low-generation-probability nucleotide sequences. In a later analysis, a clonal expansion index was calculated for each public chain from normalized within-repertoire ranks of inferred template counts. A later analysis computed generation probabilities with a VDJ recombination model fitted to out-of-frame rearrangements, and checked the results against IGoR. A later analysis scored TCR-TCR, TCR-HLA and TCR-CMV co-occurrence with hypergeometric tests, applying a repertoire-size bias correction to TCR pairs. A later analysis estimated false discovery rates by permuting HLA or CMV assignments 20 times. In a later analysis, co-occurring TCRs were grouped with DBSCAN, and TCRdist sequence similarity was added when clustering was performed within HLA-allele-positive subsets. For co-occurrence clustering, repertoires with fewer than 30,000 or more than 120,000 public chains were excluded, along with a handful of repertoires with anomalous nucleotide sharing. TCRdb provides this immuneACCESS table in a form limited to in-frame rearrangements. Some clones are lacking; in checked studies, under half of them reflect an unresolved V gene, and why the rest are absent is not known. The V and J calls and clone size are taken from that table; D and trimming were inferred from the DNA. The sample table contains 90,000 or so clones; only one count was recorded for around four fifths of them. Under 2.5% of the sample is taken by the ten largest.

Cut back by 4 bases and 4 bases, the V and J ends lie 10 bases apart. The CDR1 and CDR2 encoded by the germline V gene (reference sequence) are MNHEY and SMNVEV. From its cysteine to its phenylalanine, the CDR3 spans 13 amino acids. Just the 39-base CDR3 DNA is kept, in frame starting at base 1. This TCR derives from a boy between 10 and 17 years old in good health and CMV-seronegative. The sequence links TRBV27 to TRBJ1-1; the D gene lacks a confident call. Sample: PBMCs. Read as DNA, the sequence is TGTGCCAGCAGTTCCACTCCGGGCACTGAAGCTTTCTTT. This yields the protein CASSSTPGTEAFF.